The subject of this entry is one TCR beta chain. The sample originates from a study of blood T cell repertoires in COVID-19. Turning to the study itself: The United States, Italy and Spain provided the acute and convalescent COVID-19 samples.

CDR3 length: 15 residues. Trimming left V 2 bases short and J 4 bases short, with 13 bases between. From germline, CDR1 is SGHVS and CDR2 FNYEAQ. Data came from immunoSEQ multiplex PCR; TCRdb stores just in-frame clones and leaves some out. The sample has about 63,000 clones; 65% to 85% are singletons. The study drew participants aged roughly 18 to 95 years from 20 to 30 US areas. Clinical history as reported by participants underpinned cohort assignment. The origin of this receptor is a woman between 40 and 50 years old with acute COVID-19. The source material was PBMCs or T cells enriched from blood (not recorded which). V gene TRBV7-6 combines with J gene TRBJ2-3, with D perhaps matching TRBD2 (5 bases). CDR3 amino acids: CASSLNGGGPDTQYF. The DNA for the CDR3 is TGTGCCAGCAGCTTAAATGGCGGAGGACCAGATACGCAGTATTTT.